This entry lists 25 T cell receptor beta chains sequenced from one sample in a study of cytomegalovirus exposure and HLA in healthy donors. PCR amplification relied on 60 Vbeta primers (plus 13 Jbeta primers). This table comes from immunoSEQ multiplex PCR, and its TCRdb copy is limited to in-frame clones, with some not included. The sample has under 200,000 clones, about 80% seen once. The sequencing sample was made of PBMCs. The receptors were gathered from a man aged 35 to 55 in good health and CMV-seronegative.

This chain links TRBV12-5 with TRBJ2-7, with D possibly being TRBD1 (5 bases). This CDR3 is built from 17 residues. Germline V gives CDR1 LGHNT, CDR2 FRNRAP. Trimming took 2 bases from V and 0 from J, leaving 17 bases between them. CDR3 residues: CASGLSDSHGSSYEQYF. For the CDR3, the DNA is TGTGCTAGTGGTTTGTCCGACAGCCACGGTAGCTCCTACGAGCAGTACTTC.

V gene TRBV7-2 combines with J gene TRBJ2-1; 14 bases line up with TRBD2. Trimming removed 1 base from V and 12 bases from J; junction bases left unmatched: 14. This CDR3 has 18 residues. Germline V gives CDR1 SGHTA, CDR2 FQGNSA. CDR3 sequence (DNA): TGTGCCAGCAGCTTAGTAGGGTTGGGACTAGCGGGAGCCCTACGGCAGTTCTTC. Amino acid sequence: CASSLVGLGLAGALRQFF.

The chain is built from TRBV19 and TRBJ2-7; the match to TRBD1 covers 8 bases. This CDR3 region has 16 residues. Germline V lookup: CDR1 LNHDA, CDR2 SQIVND (reference sequence). J gave up 2 bases and V 5 bases, and 11 bases lay outside the gene matches. The CDR3 bases are TGTGCCAGTAGTTTCCCAACCCCACAGGGGGCCTACGAGCAGTACTTC. It codes for CASSFPTPQGAYEQYF.

A word on this clone: Sequence at one end of the junction differs from germline and may be a read error. This chain connects TRBV29-1 to TRBJ2-4; 12 bases line up with TRBD1. In germline, CDR1 is SQVTM, CDR2 ANQGSEA. This CDR3 comprises 19 residues. The CDR3 DNA sequence: TGCAGCTCCTTCCCTCCGGGACAGGGGGCTGCCGTAGCCAAAAACAGTCAGTACTTC. Protein: CSSFPPGQGAAVAKNSQYF. Based on the CDR3 plus reference TRBV29-1 and TRBJ2-4, the full variable domain is SAVISQKPSRDICQRGTSLTIQCQVDSQVTMMFWYRQQPGQSLTLIATANQGSEATYESGFVIDKFPISRPNLTFSTLTVSNMSPEDSSIYLCSSFPPGQGAAVAKNSQYFGAGTRLSVL.

This sequence joins TRBV29-1 and TRBJ2-6; 7 nucleotides align to TRBD1. The ends lost 5 bases at V and 2 bases at J; junction bases unmatched: 6. The CDR3 totals 15 residues. Germline-derived CDR1 and CDR2 are SQVTM and ANQGSEA. The CDR3 coding sequence is TGCAGCGTTCGACAGGGTGTGACTGGGGCCAACGTCCTGACTTTC. As protein: CSVRQGVTGANVLTF.

This clone occurred once. This chain joins TRBV6-1 and TRBJ1-5; D is unresolved. V lost 7 bases, J lost 2 bases, and 15 bases lay in between. The CDR3 spans 15 residues. Germline CDR1 is MNHNS and CDR2 is SASEGT. The CDR3 here is CASTLPGVGNQPQHF. CDR3 DNA: TGTGCCAGCACCCTCCCGGGTGTTGGCAATCAGCCCCAGCATTTT.

V gene TRBV28 combines with J gene TRBJ2-5, with D possibly TRBD2 on 6 matching bases. The DNA end favors TRBJ2-7, so the J call may be wrong. The CDR3 contains 14 residues. CDR1 MDHEN and CDR2 SYDVKM come from the germline V gene. The CDR3 DNA is TGTGCCAGCAGTCCCCGACTAGTCTCCTACGAGCAGTACTTC. Translating gives CASSPRLVSYEQYF.

The chain recombines TRBV28 with TRBJ2-1; maybe TRBD2 (5 bases). Germline V gene lookup returns CDR1 MDHEN and CDR2 SYDVKM. The CDR3 is 13 residues long. The V and J ends lost 8 bases and 2 bases respectively, with 10 bases between them. The CDR3 spells CASAEAPYNEQFF. In DNA form, the CDR3 reads TGTGCCAGCGCGGAGGCCCCCTACAATGAGCAGTTCTTC.

The V gene is TRBV21-1, the J gene TRBJ2-2; the table names TRBD2, a call not compared with the DNA. TRBV21-1 is a listed pseudogene. The CDR3 runs 16 residues. CDR3 coding DNA: TGTGCCACCCCCGGGACTAGCGGGAGGTTTGGCGGGGAGCTGTTTTTT. Translation gives CATPGTSGRFGGELFF.

The genes are TRBV21-1 and TRBJ2-2; the table's D call of TRBD1 was not tested on the DNA. TRBV21-1 is a pseudogene. The CDR3 is made up of 16 amino acids. This CDR3 is CASSARTDTNTGELFF. In nucleotides, the CDR3 is TGTGCCAGCAGCGCTCGGACAGATACGAACACCGGGGAGCTGTTTTTT.

This chain uses TRBV29-1 with TRBJ2-1; the match to TRBD1 covers 8 bases. Germline trimming cut 3 bases from V and 10 bases from J; bases unmatched to any gene: 8. There are 13 residues in the CDR3. Germline V lookup: CDR1 SQVTM, CDR2 ANQGSEA. CDR3 coding DNA: TGCAGCGTTGAGACAGGGGATCGACCGGAGCAGTTCTTC. Translated: CSVETGDRPEQFF.

The CDR3 bases are TGTGCCACCACCGGGAGTGGCGGTGAGACCCAGTACTTC. Its protein is CATTGSGGETQYF. The V and J genes are TRBV6-6 and TRBJ2-5; possibly TRBD2 for D (6 bases). The ends were cut back, 10 bases at V and 5 bases at J, with 17 bases in the middle. From germline, CDR1 is MNHNY and CDR2 SVGAGI (reference sequence). This CDR3 has 13 amino acids.

The chain employs TRBV4-3 and TRBJ2-3; 8 nucleotides line up with TRBD2. The CDR3 contains 14 residues. CDR1 is LGHNA, CDR2 YSLEER, per germline. The V segment lost 5 bases and the J segment 4 bases; nucleotides outside the gene matches: 5. The CDR3 here is CASSTSGVPDTQYF. CDR3 nucleotide sequence: TGCGCCAGCAGCACTAGCGGAGTTCCAGATACGCAGTATTTT.

The rearrangement uses TRBV7-2 and TRBJ1-5; 7 bases fit TRBD1. Germline V lookup: CDR1 SGHTA, CDR2 FQGNSA. This CDR3 comprises 15 residues. V shed 0 bases and J 7 bases; nucleotides not matched to a gene: 6. This chain's CDR3 is CASSLATGTEQPQHF. The CDR3 DNA reads TGTGCCAGCAGCTTAGCGACAGGGACAGAGCAGCCCCAGCATTTT.

J is TRBJ2-2 and V is TRBV18, with 10 bases that match TRBD2. From germline, CDR1 is KGHSH and CDR2 LQKENI. The CDR3 is 16 residues long. J lost 5 bases, V lost 4 bases, and 7 bases had no gene match. The CDR3 DNA reads as TGTGCCAGCTCACGCCGGACTAGCGGAAGTACCGGGGAGCTGTTTTTT. It encodes CASSRRTSGSTGELFF.

V and J are TRBV7-2 and TRBJ1-5; TRBD1 might be the D (5 bases). Trimming removed 1 base from V and 7 bases from J, with 11 bases in between. The CDR3 runs to 14 residues. CDR1 SGHTA and CDR2 FQGNSA come from the germline V gene. The chain's CDR3 is CASSLDRLEQPQHF. The CDR3 DNA sequence: TGTGCCAGCAGCTTAGACAGGCTGGAACAGCCCCAGCATTTT.

The gene calls are TRBV2 and TRBJ2-2, with 9 nucleotides matching TRBD2. CDR3 size: 15 residues. Germline loops: CDR1 SNHLY, CDR2 FYNNEI. V was clipped by 3 bases and J by 6 bases; unmatched bases: 5. The CDR3 loop is CASSEAGGPSGELFF. CDR3 coding DNA: TGTGCCAGCAGTGAGGCGGGAGGGCCTTCCGGGGAGCTGTTTTTT.

This chain's CDR3 is CASSLGQPNTGELFF. The CDR3 nucleotides are TGCGCCAGCAGCCTTGGACAGCCGAACACCGGGGAGCTGTTTTTT. The V gene is TRBV5-1, the J gene TRBJ2-2; possible D gene TRBD1, 6 bases. This CDR3 has 15 amino acids. Deletions cut 4 bases from V and 0 bases from J, with 10 bases between. The germline CDR1 and CDR2 sequences are SGHRS and YFSETQ.

The chain links TRBV13 to TRBJ2-1; 8 nucleotides match TRBD2. The CDR3 consists of 14 residues. Germline CDR1 and CDR2: PRHDT and FYEKMQ (reference sequence). Trimming removed 3 bases from V and 8 bases from J; junction bases left unmatched: 6. The CDR3 DNA reads as TGTGCCAGCAGCTTGCCGGGGGGGATCGATGAGCAGTTCTTC. It specifies CASSLPGGIDEQFF. Drawing the rest from reference TRBV13 and TRBJ2-1, the complete variable domain is AAGVIQSPRHLIKEKRETATLKCYPIPRHDTVYWYQQGPGQDPQFLISFYEKMQSDKGSIPDRFSAQQFSDYHSELNMSSLELGDSALYFCASSLPGGIDEQFFGPGTRLTVL.

V and J are TRBV4-1 and TRBJ2-5; 11 bases match TRBD2. CDR1 and CDR2 from the germline V gene are MGHRA and YSYEKL. The CDR3 contains 17 residues. After removal of 1 base from V and 0 bases from J, the junction contained 4 bases not matched to a gene. CDR3 amino acids: CASSQGRLAGYQETQYF. For the CDR3, the DNA is TGCGCCAGCAGCCAAGGAAGACTAGCGGGGTACCAAGAGACCCAGTACTTC.

The chain couples TRBV7-6 to TRBJ2-2, with D uncertain. The CDR3 loop spans 12 amino acids. The ends were cut back, 1 base at V and 7 bases at J, with 4 bases in the middle. Per the germline V gene, CDR1 is SGHVS and CDR2 is FNYEAQ. Here the CDR3 DNA reads TGTGCCAGCAGCTTAGGTCTCGGGGAGCTGTTTTTT. Encoded protein: CASSLGLGELFF.

The chain has TRBV5-6 and TRBJ2-3, with a tentative D call TRBD2 (6 bases). V was pared by 1 base and J by 3 bases, with 12 bases between. Germline V gives CDR1 SGHDT, CDR2 YYEEEE. This CDR3 has 15 residues. The CDR3 region is CASSLRLTRTDTQYF. Here the CDR3 DNA reads TGTGCCAGCAGCTTGCGGTTGACTAGAACAGATACGCAGTATTTT.

This rearrangement joins TRBV7-8 to TRBJ2-2, with a tentative D call TRBD2 (6 bases). Between the trimmed V and J ends, which lost 1 base and 6 bases, there was a span of 15 bases. The germline gives CDR1 SGHVS, CDR2 FQNEAQ. This CDR3 contains 16 residues. The CDR3 spells CASSLERTTRAGELFF. CDR3 sequence (DNA): TGTGCCAGCAGCTTAGAGAGGACTACTAGGGCCGGGGAGCTGTTTTTT.

This sequence joins TRBV28 and TRBJ1-6, with D maybe TRBD1 (6 bases). The V gene's germline CDR1 is MDHEN and CDR2 SYDVKM. Trimming cost V 2 bases and J 9 bases, with 14 bases left between them. This CDR3 has 15 residues. The CDR3 loop reads CASSLSTGSGSPLHF. CDR3 coding DNA: TGTGCCAGCAGTTTAAGTACAGGGAGTGGTTCACCCCTCCACTTT.

This clone was counted only a few times. This rearrangement joins TRBV6-5 to TRBJ2-7; 8 bases map to TRBD1. CDR3 length: 15 amino acids. CDR1 MNHEY and CDR2 SVGAGI come from the germline V gene. J was trimmed by 6 bases and V by 6 bases; bases with no gene match: 13. The DNA for the CDR3 is TGTGCCAGCAGCACCGGGACAGGTCCATACTCCGAGCAGTACTTC. This translates into CASSTGTGPYSEQYF.